The T cell receptor (beta chain) described here comes from a study of shared clonotypes between healthy human individuals. Study-wide results and caveats: Read depth was anticipated to influence clonotype sharing among donors.

Comment on this clone: Its antigen is unidentified.

This CDR3 has 15 amino acids. V was shortened by 0 bases and J by 2 bases, with 9 bases between the two germline ends. The V gene's germline CDR1 is LNHNV and CDR2 YYDKDF (reference sequence). Unsorted samples, those not sorted, used approximately 100 million PBMCs for genomic DNA. Clones were read by immunoSEQ multiplex PCR, and TCRdb kept only the in-frame ones, dropping some. Of over 400,000 clones in the sample, roughly 80% are singletons; the top ten hold more than 9.5%. The chain combines TRBV15 with TRBJ2-3, with D unclear. Material: PBMCs. The sequence derives from a woman aged 40 to 50 in good health. Some clones in this sample may be carry-over from other donors' samples. Written as DNA, the CDR3 is TGTGCCACCAGCAGAGAGGGTAGGGCCACAGATACGCAGTATTTT. Translation: CATSREGRATDTQYF.